The clone carrying this T cell receptor beta chain was observed at least ten times. Its matching antigen is unknown. This specimen comes from a study of T cells after yellow fever vaccination. Findings and limits, study-wide: A limited proportion of clonotypes was detected within both the CD4 and CD8 compartments.

TCRdb analysed the 5' RACE reads with MiXCR anew, one entry per CDR3 protein. The sample records approximately 70,000 distinct CDR3 sequences, more than 5.5% being singletons. Germline assignment: CDR1 LGHDT and CDR2 YNNKEL (reference sequence). The CDR3 consists of 14 residues. Trimming removed 1 base from V and 5 bases from J, with 11 bases in between. This receptor was obtained from a man aged 18 to 30 who received the YFV17D yellow fever vaccine. The genes are TRBV3-1 and TRBJ2-5; the D is unclear. This material consisted of CD8+ T cells sorted from PBMCs, taken 9 to 11 days after the first yellow fever vaccination. The CDR3 sequence is CASSQAHLRETQYF. In nucleotides, the CDR3 is TGTGCCAGCAGCCAAGCACACCTCCGGGAGACCCAGTACTTC.